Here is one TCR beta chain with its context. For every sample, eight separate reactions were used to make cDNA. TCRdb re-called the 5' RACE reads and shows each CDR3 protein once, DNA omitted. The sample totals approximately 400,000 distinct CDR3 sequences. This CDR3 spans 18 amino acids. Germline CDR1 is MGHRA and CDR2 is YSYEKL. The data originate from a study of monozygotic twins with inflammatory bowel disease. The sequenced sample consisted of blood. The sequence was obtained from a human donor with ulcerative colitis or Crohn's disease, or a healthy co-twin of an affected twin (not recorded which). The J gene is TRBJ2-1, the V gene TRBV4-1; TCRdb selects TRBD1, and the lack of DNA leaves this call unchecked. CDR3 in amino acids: CASSQESGAGESYNEQFF.